This is a list of T cell receptor beta chains from one sample in a study of blood T cells in healthy people across ages. MiXCR, run by TCRdb on the 5' RACE reads, gives a single entry per CDR3 protein. Here the sample spans nearly 1 million distinct CDR3 sequences, about 53% being singletons. The specimen sequenced was blood. Source of these receptors: a woman in her fifties or sixties in good health. Both conserved end residues are part of each CDR3. Fields, in order: J gene, V gene, D gene, clone size, CDR3 protein, CDR3 DNA. A D gene is named only where the DNA matches it firmly. Not every row has a clone size; where given, it reads once, few, many or a size class.

j_gene: TRBJ2-1; v_gene: TRBV13; d_gene: NA; abundance: NA; CDR3aa: CASSSTGYSYNEQFF; CDR3nt: TGTGCCAGCAGCTCAACGGGGTACTCCTACAATGAGCAGTTCTTC
j_gene: TRBJ2-7; v_gene: TRBV7-2; d_gene: NA; abundance: few; CDR3aa: CASSLVSRNEQYF; CDR3nt: TGTGCCAGCAGCTTAGTTTCTCGCAACGAGCAGTACTTC
j_gene: TRBJ2-5; v_gene: TRBV4-3; d_gene: TRBD2; abundance: NA; CDR3aa: CASSQDRTSAETQYF; CDR3nt: TGCGCCAGCAGCCAAGATCGTACTAGCGCAGAGACCCAGTACTTC
j_gene: TRBJ2-7; v_gene: TRBV5-6; d_gene: NA; abundance: many; CDR3aa: CASGGAYEQYF; CDR3nt: TGTGCCAGCGGGGGCGCCTACGAGCAGTACTTC
j_gene: TRBJ1-2; v_gene: TRBV4-2; d_gene: NA; abundance: NA; CDR3aa: CASSQELAGQFSGYTF; CDR3nt: TGTGCCAGCAGCCAAGAGCTGGCCGGGCAGTTCTCGGGCTACACCTTC
j_gene: TRBJ2-2; v_gene: TRBV27; d_gene: NA; abundance: NA; CDR3aa: CASSLQPAPNTGELFF; CDR3nt: TGTGCCAGCAGTTTACAACCAGCCCCGAACACCGGGGAGCTGTTTTTT
j_gene: TRBJ1-2; v_gene: TRBV5-1; d_gene: NA; abundance: few; CDR3aa: CASSLEGRASYGYTF; CDR3nt: TGCGCCAGCAGCTTGGAGGGCAGGGCCTCCTATGGCTACACCTTC
j_gene: TRBJ2-1; v_gene: TRBV27; d_gene: NA; abundance: once; CDR3aa: CASSSLQGLYEQFF; CDR3nt: TGTGCCAGCAGTTCGCTCCAGGGGCTATATGAGCAGTTCTTC
j_gene: TRBJ2-7; v_gene: TRBV6-5; d_gene: NA; abundance: few; CDR3aa: CASKTGSGEQYF; CDR3nt: TGTGCCAGCAAAACAGGGTCGGGCGAGCAGTACTTC
j_gene: TRBJ2-3; v_gene: TRBV20-1; d_gene: NA; abundance: NA; CDR3aa: CSAREVTDTQYF; CDR3nt: TGCAGTGCTAGGGAGGTCACAGATACGCAGTATTTT
j_gene: TRBJ2-3; v_gene: TRBV7-2; d_gene: TRBD1; abundance: few; CDR3aa: CASSLVSPGQGRADTQYF; CDR3nt: TGTGCCAGCAGCTTAGTGTCCCCGGGACAGGGGAGGGCAGATACGCAGTATTTT
j_gene: TRBJ2-7; v_gene: TRBV2; d_gene: TRBD1; abundance: NA; CDR3aa: CASRPGTGGNYEQYF; CDR3nt: TGTGCCAGCAGACCTGGGACAGGGGGCAACTACGAGCAGTACTTC
j_gene: TRBJ2-4; v_gene: TRBV4-2; d_gene: TRBD1; abundance: NA; CDR3aa: CASSQERSQGAKNIQYF; CDR3nt: TGTGCCAGCAGCCAAGAGAGATCACAGGGGGCCAAAAACATTCAGTACTTC
j_gene: TRBJ2-1; v_gene: TRBV7-2; d_gene: NA; abundance: NA; CDR3aa: CASSWTAYNEQFF; CDR3nt: TGTGCCAGCAGTTGGACAGCATACAATGAGCAGTTCTTC
j_gene: TRBJ2-1; v_gene: TRBV12-3/TRBV12-4; d_gene: TRBD2; abundance: few; CDR3aa: CASNPLGTSGNNEQFF; CDR3nt: TGTGCCAGCAACCCCCTAGGTACTAGCGGGAATAATGAGCAGTTCTTC
j_gene: TRBJ1-5; v_gene: TRBV28; d_gene: NA; abundance: NA; CDR3aa: CASVPPGSNQPQHF; CDR3nt: TGTGCCAGCGTGCCCCCAGGGAGCAATCAGCCCCAGCATTTT
j_gene: TRBJ2-3; v_gene: TRBV12-3/TRBV12-4; d_gene: TRBD2; abundance: few; CDR3aa: CASSYNDAGTSVYF; CDR3nt: TGTGCCAGCAGTTACAATGACGCGGGGACTAGCGTGTATTTT
j_gene: TRBJ2-7; v_gene: TRBV7-2; d_gene: TRBD1; abundance: NA; CDR3aa: CASSIYRGTYEQYF; CDR3nt: TGTGCCAGCAGCATTTACAGGGGCACCTACGAGCAGTACTTC
j_gene: TRBJ2-7; v_gene: TRBV29-1; d_gene: NA; abundance: few; CDR3aa: CSVRRADYEQYF; CDR3nt: TGCAGCGTTCGTAGGGCAGACTACGAGCAGTACTTC
j_gene: TRBJ2-3; v_gene: TRBV5-6; d_gene: NA; abundance: NA; CDR3aa: CASSLRVSGTQYF; CDR3nt: TGTGCCAGCAGCCTGAGGGTATCCGGTACGCAGTATTTT
j_gene: TRBJ2-7; v_gene: TRBV7-9; d_gene: NA; abundance: NA; CDR3aa: CASSESLANEQYF; CDR3nt: TGTGCCAGCAGCGAATCGCTAGCTAACGAGCAGTACTTC
j_gene: TRBJ2-7; v_gene: TRBV27; d_gene: TRBD1; abundance: few; CDR3aa: CASSTRDSGSVEQYF; CDR3nt: TGTGCCAGCAGTACCCGGGACAGTGGTTCGGTCGAGCAGTACTTC
j_gene: TRBJ2-1; v_gene: TRBV5-1; d_gene: NA; abundance: NA; CDR3aa: CASSFNGGRHNEQFF; CDR3nt: TGCGCCAGCAGCTTTAACGGCGGGCGACACAATGAGCAGTTCTTC
j_gene: TRBJ2-7; v_gene: TRBV10-3; d_gene: NA; abundance: NA; CDR3aa: CAIRQSSYEQYF; CDR3nt: TGTGCCATCAGGCAGAGCTCCTACGAGCAGTACTTC
j_gene: TRBJ2-1; v_gene: TRBV3-1; d_gene: TRBD2; abundance: many; CDR3aa: CASSRLAGASYNEQFF; CDR3nt: TGTGCCAGCAGCCGATTAGCGGGGGCCTCCTACAATGAGCAGTTCTTC
j_gene: TRBJ2-7; v_gene: TRBV14; d_gene: TRBD2; abundance: few; CDR3aa: CASSRASGRGEQYF; CDR3nt: TGTGCCAGCAGCCGAGCGAGCGGGAGAGGCGAGCAGTACTTC
j_gene: TRBJ2-7; v_gene: TRBV14; d_gene: NA; abundance: NA; CDR3aa: CASSQALAGSSYEQYF; CDR3nt: TGTGCCAGCAGCCAAGCCTTGGCGGGGTCCTCCTACGAGCAGTACTTC
j_gene: TRBJ2-7; v_gene: TRBV18; d_gene: NA; abundance: NA; CDR3aa: CASSPATGTYEQYF; CDR3nt: TGTGCCAGCTCACCAGCTACGGGCACCTACGAGCAGTACTTC
j_gene: TRBJ2-5; v_gene: TRBV4-2; d_gene: NA; abundance: NA; CDR3aa: CASSHPPRELGQETQYF; CDR3nt: TGTGCCAGCAGCCATCCCCCCCGGGAGTTGGGCCAAGAGACCCAGTACTTC
j_gene: TRBJ2-7; v_gene: TRBV15; d_gene: NA; abundance: NA; CDR3aa: CATRARAYNEQYF; CDR3nt: TGTGCCACCAGGGCGAGAGCCTACAACGAGCAGTACTTC
j_gene: TRBJ2-7; v_gene: TRBV7-2; d_gene: NA; abundance: NA; CDR3aa: CASSREPSSYEQYF; CDR3nt: TGTGCCAGCAGCCGGGAGCCCAGCTCCTACGAGCAGTACTTC
j_gene: TRBJ2-1; v_gene: TRBV20-1; d_gene: NA; abundance: NA; CDR3aa: CSARMLGESWDEQFF; CDR3nt: TGCAGTGCTAGAATGCTAGGGGAGAGTTGGGATGAGCAGTTCTTC
j_gene: TRBJ2-7; v_gene: TRBV4-2; d_gene: TRBD2; abundance: NA; CDR3aa: CASSQSSGVTYEQYF; CDR3nt: TGTGCCAGCAGCCAATCTAGCGGGGTGACCTACGAGCAGTACTTC
j_gene: TRBJ1-1; v_gene: TRBV7-2; d_gene: NA; abundance: few; CDR3aa: CASSFTTVGTEAFF; CDR3nt: TGTGCCAGCAGCTTTACGACAGTCGGCACTGAAGCTTTCTTT
j_gene: TRBJ2-1; v_gene: TRBV5-1; d_gene: TRBD2; abundance: NA; CDR3aa: CASSMTSSSYNEQFF; CDR3nt: TGCGCCAGCAGCATGACTAGCAGCTCCTACAATGAGCAGTTCTTC
j_gene: TRBJ2-1; v_gene: TRBV7-6; d_gene: NA; abundance: NA; CDR3aa: CASSVVKIAEQFF; CDR3nt: TGTGCCAGCAGCGTAGTAAAAATAGCTGAGCAGTTCTTC
j_gene: TRBJ2-1; v_gene: TRBV20-1; d_gene: NA; abundance: NA; CDR3aa: CSARDWREESYNEQFF; CDR3nt: TGCAGTGCTAGAGATTGGAGGGAGGAGTCCTACAATGAGCAGTTCTTC
j_gene: TRBJ1-5; v_gene: TRBV21-1; d_gene: NA; abundance: NA; CDR3aa: CASSKGTGKSNQPQHF; CDR3nt: TGTGCCAGCAGCAAAGGAACAGGGAAAAGCAATCAGCCCCAGCATTTT
j_gene: TRBJ2-7; v_gene: TRBV18; d_gene: NA; abundance: NA; CDR3aa: CASSLLRDSSNEQYF; CDR3nt: TGTGCCAGCTCACTGCTCCGGGACTCATCCAACGAGCAGTACTTC
j_gene: TRBJ2-5; v_gene: TRBV20-1; d_gene: NA; abundance: once; CDR3aa: CSARAPVETRLFETQYF; CDR3nt: TGCAGTGCTAGAGCTCCCGTGGAGACTAGGCTATTTGAGACCCAGTACTTC
j_gene: TRBJ2-2; v_gene: TRBV10-3; d_gene: NA; abundance: NA; CDR3aa: CAIGQYTGELFF; CDR3nt: TGTGCCATCGGGCAGTACACCGGGGAGCTGTTTTTT
j_gene: TRBJ1-2; v_gene: TRBV11-2; d_gene: TRBD1; abundance: NA; CDR3aa: CASSLDWGQGYTF; CDR3nt: TGTGCCAGCAGCTTAGATTGGGGACAGGGCTACACCTTC
j_gene: TRBJ2-6; v_gene: TRBV27; d_gene: NA; abundance: NA; CDR3aa: CASSPRISGANVLTF; CDR3nt: TGTGCCAGCAGTCCGAGGATTTCTGGGGCCAACGTCCTGACTTTC
j_gene: TRBJ2-5; v_gene: TRBV4-1; d_gene: NA; abundance: few; CDR3aa: CASSQVLGSLGTQYF; CDR3nt: TGCGCCAGCAGCCAAGTTCTCGGGAGTCTTGGGACCCAGTACTTC
j_gene: TRBJ2-5; v_gene: TRBV11-2; d_gene: TRBD2; abundance: NA; CDR3aa: CASSPRLAGGQGTQYF; CDR3nt: TGTGCCAGCAGTCCGAGACTAGCGGGAGGCCAGGGGACCCAGTACTTC
j_gene: TRBJ2-3; v_gene: TRBV4-2; d_gene: NA; abundance: NA; CDR3aa: CASSPRPGTSTDTQYF; CDR3nt: TGTGCCAGCAGCCCCCGTCCAGGCACGAGCACAGATACGCAGTATTTT
j_gene: TRBJ2-1; v_gene: TRBV5-1; d_gene: NA; abundance: NA; CDR3aa: CASSLVGESYNEQFF; CDR3nt: TGCGCCAGCAGCTTGGTTGGGGAGTCTTACAATGAGCAGTTCTTC